These T cell receptor beta chains were read from a single sample in a study of breast tumors, draining lymph nodes, adjacent tissues. TCRdb called the multiplex PCR reads again in MiXCR, with one record for every CDR3 protein. The profile shows tens of thousands of distinct CDR3 sequences, less than 55% of them singletons. Sequencing input: breast tumor tissue. All receptors derive from a female donor with breast cancer. Some clones in this sample may be carry-over from other donors' samples. CDR3s include the opening cysteine and the closing phenylalanine or tryptophan. A D gene is named only where the DNA matches it firmly. Size is omitted from some rows. Given values are once, few, many or a class for expanded clones.

CDR3 length: 15; D gene: TRBD1; V gene: TRBV7-8; J gene: TRBJ1-4; clone size: many; CDR3 protein: CASSLGGQPSEKLFF; CDR3 DNA: TGTGCCAGCAGCTTAGGGGGACAGCCGAGTGAAAAACTGTTTTTT
CDR3 length: 13; D gene: NA; V gene: TRBV15; J gene: TRBJ2-7; clone size: many; CDR3 protein: CATSNPSRYEQYF; CDR3 DNA: TGTGCCACCAGCAATCCTAGCCGCTACGAGCAGTACTTC
CDR3 length: 24; D gene: NA; V gene: TRBV20-1; J gene: TRBJ1-6; clone size: NA; CDR3 protein: CSARDEGVISGQFFGPGRKSPLHF; CDR3 DNA: NA
CDR3 length: 14; D gene: TRBD2; V gene: TRBV12-3/TRBV12-4; J gene: TRBJ2-3; clone size: NA; CDR3 protein: CASSFGTSFDTQYF; CDR3 DNA: TGTGCCAGCAGTTTCGGGACTAGCTTTGATACGCAGTATTTT
CDR3 length: 12; D gene: NA; V gene: TRBV30; J gene: TRBJ2-2; clone size: once; CDR3 protein: CAWSQRAGELFF; CDR3 DNA: TGTGCCTGGAGTCAGCGGGCCGGGGAGCTGTTTTTT
CDR3 length: 18; D gene: TRBD2; V gene: TRBV15; J gene: TRBJ2-1; clone size: NA; CDR3 protein: CATSSETAIGLAGDEQFF; CDR3 DNA: TGTGCCACCAGCAGCGAGACTGCAATTGGACTAGCGGGAGATGAGCAGTTCTTC
CDR3 length: 12; D gene: NA; V gene: TRBV28; J gene: TRBJ2-7; clone size: many; CDR3 protein: CAIQTGSYEQYF; CDR3 DNA: TGTGCCATCCAGACAGGCTCCTACGAGCAGTACTTC
CDR3 length: 11; D gene: TRBD1; V gene: TRBV20-1; J gene: TRBJ1-2; clone size: medium-sized; CDR3 protein: CSAATGYGYTF; CDR3 DNA: TGCAGTGCTGCGACAGGGTATGGCTACACCTTC
CDR3 length: 16; D gene: NA; V gene: TRBV24-1; J gene: TRBJ2-1; clone size: NA; CDR3 protein: CATSDTGRVAYNEQFF; CDR3 DNA: TGTGCCACCAGTGACACTGGACGGGTCGCCTACAATGAGCAGTTCTTC
CDR3 length: 15; D gene: TRBD2; V gene: TRBV20-1; J gene: TRBJ2-7; clone size: many; CDR3 protein: CSARAEEAGGLEQYF; CDR3 DNA: TGCAGTGCTAGGGCGGAGGAAGCGGGAGGGCTCGAGCAGTACTTC
CDR3 length: 14; D gene: TRBD1; V gene: TRBV7-2; J gene: TRBJ2-7; clone size: NA; CDR3 protein: CASSQVGQVYEQYF; CDR3 DNA: TGTGCCAGCAGCCAAGTGGGACAGGTCTACGAGCAGTACTTC
CDR3 length: 15; D gene: TRBD1; V gene: TRBV7-2; J gene: TRBJ1-2; clone size: many; CDR3 protein: CASSIQGGANYGYPF; CDR3 DNA: TGTGCCAGCAGCATACAGGGGGGGGCTAACTATGGCTACCCCTTC
CDR3 length: 15; D gene: TRBD2; V gene: TRBV20-1; J gene: TRBJ2-1; clone size: many; CDR3 protein: CSARVSGSPDSEQFF; CDR3 DNA: TGCAGTGCTAGAGTCAGCGGGAGCCCGGACAGTGAGCAGTTCTTC
CDR3 length: 12; D gene: TRBD1; V gene: TRBV4-2; J gene: TRBJ1-4; clone size: few; CDR3 protein: CASRQGNEKLFF; CDR3 DNA: TGTGCCAGCAGACAGGGGAATGAAAAACTGTTTTTT
CDR3 length: 14; D gene: TRBD2; V gene: TRBV5-5; J gene: TRBJ2-5; clone size: NA; CDR3 protein: CASSSLAGGKTQYF; CDR3 DNA: TGTGCCAGCAGCTCACTAGCGGGAGGGAAGACCCAGTACTTC
CDR3 length: 14; D gene: TRBD2; V gene: TRBV25-1; J gene: TRBJ2-5; clone size: many; CDR3 protein: CASSEFRGEETQYF; CDR3 DNA: TGTGCCAGCAGTGAATTTCGGGGGGAAGAGACCCAGTACTTC
CDR3 length: 12; D gene: NA; V gene: TRBV7-3; J gene: TRBJ2-2; clone size: NA; CDR3 protein: CASGSGTGELFF; CDR3 DNA: TGTGCCAGCGGGAGCGGGACCGGGGAGCTGTTTTTT
CDR3 length: 18; D gene: TRBD1; V gene: TRBV4-1; J gene: TRBJ1-1; clone size: few; CDR3 protein: CASSQGGQGRLRKTEAFF; CDR3 DNA: TGCGCCAGCAGCCAAGGGGGACAGGGTCGTCTTCGGAAAACTGAAGCTTTCTTT
CDR3 length: 15; D gene: NA; V gene: TRBV15; J gene: TRBJ2-7; clone size: NA; CDR3 protein: CATSRDTDLSYEQYF; CDR3 DNA: TGTGCCACCAGCAGAGATACTGACCTTTCCTACGAGCAGTACTTC
CDR3 length: 16; D gene: NA; V gene: TRBV10-3; J gene: TRBJ2-7; clone size: once; CDR3 protein: CAICSAPGQFSYEQYF; CDR3 DNA: NA
CDR3 length: 15; D gene: TRBD2; V gene: TRBV10-3; J gene: TRBJ2-3; clone size: NA; CDR3 protein: CAISNSGVDTNTQYF; CDR3 DNA: TGTGCCATCAGTAATAGCGGGGTCGACACAAACACGCAGTATTTT
CDR3 length: 14; D gene: TRBD1; V gene: TRBV7-9; J gene: TRBJ2-1; clone size: many; CDR3 protein: CASSLGGTDNEQFF; CDR3 DNA: TGTGCCAGCAGCTTAGGAGGGACAGACAATGAGCAGTTCTTC
CDR3 length: 18; D gene: TRBD2; V gene: TRBV4-3; J gene: TRBJ2-3; clone size: NA; CDR3 protein: CASSQDLAGSTGTDTQYF; CDR3 DNA: TGCGCCAGCAGCCAAGATCTAGCGGGTTCCACTGGGACAGATACGCAGTATTTT
CDR3 length: 18; D gene: TRBD2; V gene: TRBV5-1; J gene: TRBJ2-1; clone size: NA; CDR3 protein: CASSETAIGLAVYNEQFF; CDR3 DNA: TGCGCCAGCAGCGAGACTGCAATTGGACTAGCGGTCTACAATGAGCAGTTCTTC
CDR3 length: 13; D gene: NA; V gene: TRBV9; J gene: TRBJ2-5; clone size: NA; CDR3 protein: CASSVMGFETQYF; CDR3 DNA: TGTGCCAGCAGCGTTATGGGATTTGAGACCCAGTACTTC
CDR3 length: 14; D gene: NA; V gene: TRBV7-2; J gene: TRBJ1-2; clone size: many; CDR3 protein: CASSFKSEIYGYTF; CDR3 DNA: TGTGCCAGCAGCTTCAAGTCCGAAATCTATGGCTACACCTTC
CDR3 length: 13; D gene: NA; V gene: TRBV30; J gene: TRBJ1-2; clone size: many; CDR3 protein: CAWRIGEGQGYTF; CDR3 DNA: TGTGCCTGGAGAATTGGGGAGGGCCAGGGCTACACCTTC
CDR3 length: 15; D gene: TRBD2; V gene: TRBV7-3; J gene: TRBJ2-2; clone size: many; CDR3 protein: CASSLGRGGTGELFF; CDR3 DNA: TGTGCCAGCAGCTTAGGGCGGGGGGGTACCGGGGAGCTGTTTTTT
CDR3 length: 18; D gene: TRBD2; V gene: TRBV20-1; J gene: TRBJ2-1; clone size: many; CDR3 protein: CSARDGGTSGPQWDEQFF; CDR3 DNA: TGCAGTGCTAGAGACGGGGGGACTAGCGGGCCCCAGTGGGATGAGCAGTTCTTC
CDR3 length: 13; D gene: NA; V gene: TRBV24-1; J gene: TRBJ2-3; clone size: many; CDR3 protein: CATSHLGSDTQYF; CDR3 DNA: TGTGCCACCAGTCATTTAGGGTCAGATACGCAGTATTTT
CDR3 length: 14; D gene: NA; V gene: TRBV12-3/TRBV12-4; J gene: TRBJ2-1; clone size: NA; CDR3 protein: CASTLVGGYNEQLF; CDR3 DNA: TGTGCCAGCACCCTAGTGGGAGGTTACAATGAGCAGCTCTTC
CDR3 length: 18; D gene: TRBD1; V gene: TRBV4-2; J gene: TRBJ1-4; clone size: medium-sized; CDR3 protein: CASSQDPSGQGAGEKLFF; CDR3 DNA: TGTGCCAGCAGCCAAGATCCAAGTGGACAGGGAGCAGGTGAAAAACTGTTTTTT
CDR3 length: 17; D gene: TRBD2; V gene: TRBV20-1; J gene: TRBJ2-1; clone size: medium-sized; CDR3 protein: CSARVLAGGSSYNEQFF; CDR3 DNA: TGCAGTGCTAGAGTACTAGCGGGAGGAAGCTCCTACAATGAGCAGTTCTTC
CDR3 length: 16; D gene: NA; V gene: TRBV15; J gene: TRBJ2-5; clone size: many; CDR3 protein: CATSRSPRGPKETQYF; CDR3 DNA: TGTGCCACCAGCAGATCGCCACGGGGGCCCAAAGAGACCCAGTACTTC
CDR3 length: 14; D gene: TRBD1; V gene: TRBV20-1; J gene: TRBJ2-7; clone size: many; CDR3 protein: CSALTGTGPREQYF; CDR3 DNA: TGCAGTGCCCTAACCGGGACAGGGCCGCGAGAGCAGTACTTC
CDR3 length: 19; D gene: NA; V gene: TRBV29-1; J gene: TRBJ1-4; clone size: NA; CDR3 protein: CSVEPDGQRTHVNNEKLFF; CDR3 DNA: TGCAGCGTTGAACCGGATGGTCAGAGGACCCACGTCAATAATGAAAAACTGTTTTTT
CDR3 length: 13; D gene: NA; V gene: TRBV7-2; J gene: TRBJ2-5; clone size: many; CDR3 protein: CASSPSTQETQYF; CDR3 DNA: TGTGCCAGCAGCCCATCAACCCAAGAGACCCAGTACTTC
CDR3 length: 13; D gene: NA; V gene: TRBV7-9; J gene: TRBJ1-6; clone size: medium-sized; CDR3 protein: CASSFHQNSPLHF; CDR3 DNA: TGTGCCAGCAGCTTCCATCAGAATTCACCCCTCCACTTT
CDR3 length: 15; D gene: NA; V gene: TRBV19; J gene: TRBJ1-5; clone size: many; CDR3 protein: CASSTRDGFNQPQHF; CDR3 DNA: TGTGCCAGTAGTACCAGGGACGGCTTCAATCAGCCCCAGCATTTT
CDR3 length: 15; D gene: NA; V gene: TRBV5-4; J gene: TRBJ2-5; clone size: NA; CDR3 protein: CASSSGREWWETQYF; CDR3 DNA: TGTGCCAGCAGCTCAGGACGGGAGTGGTGGGAGACCCAGTACTTC
CDR3 length: 16; D gene: TRBD2; V gene: TRBV7-2; J gene: TRBJ2-2; clone size: many; CDR3 protein: CASNPGLAGYTGELFF; CDR3 DNA: TGTGCCAGCAACCCGGGACTAGCGGGATACACCGGGGAGCTGTTTTTT
CDR3 length: 13; D gene: NA; V gene: TRBV2; J gene: TRBJ1-5; clone size: NA; CDR3 protein: CASSPDKGFLQHF; CDR3 DNA: TGTGCCAGCAGCCCAGATAAGGGTTTTCTTCAGCATTTT
CDR3 length: 14; D gene: NA; V gene: TRBV7-2; J gene: TRBJ1-1; clone size: many; CDR3 protein: CASSLAGQGTEAFF; CDR3 DNA: TGTGCCAGCAGCTTAGCGGGTCAGGGCACTGAAGCTTTCTTT
CDR3 length: 16; D gene: TRBD1; V gene: TRBV7-2; J gene: TRBJ1-5; clone size: many; CDR3 protein: CASSLVGDRGNQPQHF; CDR3 DNA: TGTGCCAGCAGCTTAGTTGGGGACAGGGGGAATCAGCCCCAGCATTTT
CDR3 length: 14; D gene: TRBD1; V gene: TRBV7-3; J gene: TRBJ2-1; clone size: NA; CDR3 protein: CASSWDRAYNEQFF; CDR3 DNA: TGTGCCAGCAGCTGGGACAGGGCATACAATGAGCAGTTCTTC
CDR3 length: 13; D gene: NA; V gene: TRBV5-5; J gene: TRBJ1-1; clone size: NA; CDR3 protein: CASSLDSTTEAFF; CDR3 DNA: TGTGCCAGCAGCTTGGACTCGACCACTGAAGCTTTCTTT
CDR3 length: 14; D gene: TRBD2; V gene: TRBV20-1; J gene: TRBJ2-3; clone size: many; CDR3 protein: CSAQTSGSTDTQYF; CDR3 DNA: TGCAGTGCCCAGACTAGCGGGAGTACAGATACGCAGTATTTT
CDR3 length: 14; D gene: TRBD2; V gene: TRBV20-1; J gene: TRBJ2-5; clone size: many; CDR3 protein: CSARKTSGTETQYF; CDR3 DNA: TGCAGTGCTAGGAAGACTAGCGGTACAGAGACCCAGTACTTC
CDR3 length: 15; D gene: TRBD2; V gene: TRBV6-1; J gene: TRBJ2-7; clone size: NA; CDR3 protein: CASSELAGYHYEQYF; CDR3 DNA: TGTGCCAGCAGTGAACTAGCGGGATACCACTACGAGCAGTACTTC
CDR3 length: 14; D gene: TRBD1; V gene: TRBV2; J gene: TRBJ1-3; clone size: many; CDR3 protein: CASGTGFTGNTIYF; CDR3 DNA: TGTGCCAGCGGGACAGGTTTTACTGGAAACACCATATATTTT
CDR3 length: 13; D gene: NA; V gene: TRBV30; J gene: TRBJ1-3; clone size: many; CDR3 protein: CAWSGTGGNTIYF; CDR3 DNA: TGTGCCTGGAGTGGAACAGGAGGAAACACCATATATTTT
CDR3 length: 17; D gene: NA; V gene: TRBV19; J gene: TRBJ1-5; clone size: many; CDR3 protein: CASSTFSWENSNQPQHF; CDR3 DNA: TGTGCCAGTAGCACGTTTTCTTGGGAAAATAGCAATCAGCCCCAGCATTTT
CDR3 length: 17; D gene: NA; V gene: TRBV5-8; J gene: TRBJ2-6; clone size: many; CDR3 protein: CASSMVSKSGGANVLTF; CDR3 DNA: TGTGCCAGCAGCATGGTTTCTAAAAGTGGAGGGGCCAACGTCCTGACTTTC
CDR3 length: 16; D gene: NA; V gene: TRBV7-9; J gene: TRBJ2-7; clone size: many; CDR3 protein: CASSQEEGTLTYEQYF; CDR3 DNA: TGTGCCAGCAGCCAAGAGGAGGGGACACTGACCTACGAGCAGTACTTC
CDR3 length: 21; D gene: TRBD1; V gene: TRBV7-7; J gene: TRBJ1-2; clone size: NA; CDR3 protein: CASSSQGASSLLDRGTNGYTF; CDR3 DNA: TGTGCCAGCAGCTCCCAAGGTGCCAGCAGCTTATTGGACAGGGGGACTAATGGCTACACCTTC
CDR3 length: 14; D gene: NA; V gene: TRBV5-4; J gene: TRBJ2-3; clone size: NA; CDR3 protein: CASSLGGGNNEQYF; CDR3 DNA: TGTGCCAGCAGCTTGGGGGGTGGTAACAATGAGCAGTATTTT
CDR3 length: 16; D gene: TRBD2; V gene: TRBV9; J gene: TRBJ2-1; clone size: NA; CDR3 protein: CASSARTSGIRNEQFF; CDR3 DNA: TGTGCCAGCAGCGCACGAACTAGCGGGATTAGGAATGAGCAGTTCTTC
CDR3 length: 16; D gene: NA; V gene: TRBV20-1; J gene: TRBJ1-2; clone size: many; CDR3 protein: CSARDQSQDTVGGYTF; CDR3 DNA: TGCAGTGCTAGAGATCAATCCCAAGACACGGTCGGGGGCTACACCTTC
CDR3 length: 12; D gene: NA; V gene: TRBV20-1; J gene: TRBJ2-5; clone size: once; CDR3 protein: CSAADGNQPQYF; CDR3 DNA: TGCAGTGCCGCGGACGGTAATCAGCCCCAGTACTTC
CDR3 length: 15; D gene: NA; V gene: TRBV7-9; J gene: TRBJ2-2; clone size: many; CDR3 protein: CASSLATGGAGELFF; CDR3 DNA: TGTGCCAGCAGCTTAGCCACAGGGGGGGCCGGGGAGCTGTTTTTT